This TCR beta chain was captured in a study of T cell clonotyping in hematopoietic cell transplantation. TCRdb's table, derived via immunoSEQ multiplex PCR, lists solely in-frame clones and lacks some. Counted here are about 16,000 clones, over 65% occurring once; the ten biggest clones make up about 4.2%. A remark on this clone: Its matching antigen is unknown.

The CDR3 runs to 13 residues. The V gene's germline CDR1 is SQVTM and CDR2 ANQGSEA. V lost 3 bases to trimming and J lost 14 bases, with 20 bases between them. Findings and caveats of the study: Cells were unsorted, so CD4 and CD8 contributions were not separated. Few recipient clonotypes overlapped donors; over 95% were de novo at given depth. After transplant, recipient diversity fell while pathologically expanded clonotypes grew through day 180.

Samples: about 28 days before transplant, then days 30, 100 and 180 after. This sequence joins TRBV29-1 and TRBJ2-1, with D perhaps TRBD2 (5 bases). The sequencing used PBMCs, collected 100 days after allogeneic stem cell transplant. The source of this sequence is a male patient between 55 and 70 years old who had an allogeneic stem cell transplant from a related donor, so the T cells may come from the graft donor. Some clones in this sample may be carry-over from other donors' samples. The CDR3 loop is CSVDTHSAGQKFF. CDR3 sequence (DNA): TGCAGCGTTGACACCCATTCGGCGGGTCAAAAGTTCTTC.